These T cell receptor beta chains were read from a single sample in a study of OX40 agonist ivuxolimab in advanced cancers. TCRdb keeps only in-frame clones here, not all; method: immunoSEQ multiplex PCR. The table has some 60,000 clones, approximately 87% seen once. The sample in question was CD4+ or CD8+ T cells sorted from blood, obtained in a trial of the OX40 agonist ivuxolimab. All receptors derive from an adult with an advanced solid tumor such as melanoma, head and neck, liver or kidney cancer. Both conserved end residues are part of each CDR3. The D gene is left open where the match is weak. Not all rows give a size; the values are once, few, many and, for expanded clones, a class.

cdr3_aa: CASIGGYTEAFF
cdr3_nt: TGTGCCAGCATAGGGGGATACACTGAAGCTTTCTTT
clone_size: few
j_call: TRBJ1-1
d_call: NA
v_call: TRBV28
cdr3_length: 12

cdr3_aa: CASSGGGSAKNIQYF
cdr3_nt: TGCGCCAGCAGTGGAGGGGGCTCGGCCAAAAACATTCAGTACTTC
clone_size: NA
j_call: TRBJ2-4
d_call: TRBD1
v_call: TRBV10-1
cdr3_length: 15

cdr3_aa: CASSLVQRGDYGANVLTF
cdr3_nt: TGTGCCAGCAGCTTAGTCCAGCGGGGGGATTATGGGGCCAACGTCCTGACTTTC
clone_size: NA
j_call: TRBJ2-6
d_call: TRBD2
v_call: TRBV7-9
cdr3_length: 18

cdr3_aa: CASTPPGTGYEKLFF
cdr3_nt: TGTGCCAGTACCCCTCCCGGGACAGGGTATGAAAAACTGTTTTTT
clone_size: NA
j_call: TRBJ1-4
d_call: TRBD1
v_call: TRBV19
cdr3_length: 15

cdr3_aa: CASSLTQLEGTGRDQDYGYTF
cdr3_nt: TGCGCCAGCAGCCTCACGCAGCTAGAAGGGACAGGGAGAGACCAGGACTATGGCTACACCTTC
clone_size: NA
j_call: TRBJ1-2
d_call: TRBD1
v_call: TRBV4-1
cdr3_length: 21

cdr3_aa: CASSNQVSSYEQYF
cdr3_nt: TGTGCCAGCAGTAACCAGGTCAGCTCCTACGAGCAGTACTTC
clone_size: NA
j_call: TRBJ2-7
d_call: NA
v_call: TRBV28
cdr3_length: 14

cdr3_aa: CASSPQGSWEPQHF
cdr3_nt: TGTGCCAGCAGTCCCCAGGGGAGTTGGGAGCCCCAGCATTTT
clone_size: few
j_call: TRBJ1-5
d_call: NA
v_call: TRBV27
cdr3_length: 14

cdr3_aa: CASSGTGGTGELFF
cdr3_nt: TGTGCCAGCAGTGGGACAGGGGGCACCGGGGAGCTGTTTTTT
clone_size: NA
j_call: TRBJ2-2
d_call: TRBD1
v_call: TRBV28
cdr3_length: 14

cdr3_aa: CASSQDSQETQYF
cdr3_nt: TGTGCCAGCTCACAGGACAGCCAAGAGACCCAGTACTTC
clone_size: NA
j_call: TRBJ2-5
d_call: NA
v_call: TRBV18
cdr3_length: 13

cdr3_aa: CASSPGFANTGELFF
cdr3_nt: TGTGCCAGCTCACCAGGCTTTGCCAACACCGGGGAGCTGTTTTTT
clone_size: NA
j_call: TRBJ2-2
d_call: NA
v_call: TRBV18
cdr3_length: 15

cdr3_aa: CASSRRQGSRGMNTEAFF
cdr3_nt: TGTGCCAGCAGCAGGCGACAGGGGAGCCGAGGGATGAACACTGAAGCTTTCTTT
clone_size: NA
j_call: TRBJ1-1
d_call: TRBD1
v_call: TRBV7-2
cdr3_length: 18

cdr3_aa: CASHGSGRESKNIQYF
cdr3_nt: TGTGCCAGCCATGGTAGCGGGAGAGAGTCCAAAAACATTCAGTACTTC
clone_size: NA
j_call: TRBJ2-4
d_call: TRBD2
v_call: TRBV28
cdr3_length: 16

cdr3_aa: CASSSISLYNEQFF
cdr3_nt: TGTGCCAGCAGCTCAATTTCCCTTTACAATGAGCAGTTCTTC
clone_size: NA
j_call: TRBJ2-1
d_call: NA
v_call: TRBV7-2
cdr3_length: 14

cdr3_aa: CAIRRQNTEAFF
cdr3_nt: TGTGCCATCAGAAGACAGAACACTGAAGCTTTCTTT
clone_size: NA
j_call: TRBJ1-1
d_call: NA
v_call: TRBV10-3
cdr3_length: 12

cdr3_aa: CASSVQLTPDTQYF
cdr3_nt: TGTGCCAGCAGCGTACAACTCACCCCAGATACGCAGTATTTT
clone_size: NA
j_call: TRBJ2-3
d_call: NA
v_call: TRBV9
cdr3_length: 14

cdr3_aa: CASSLAQGAPSEQYF
cdr3_nt: TGCGCCAGCAGCTTGGCCCAGGGGGCCCCTAGCGAGCAGTACTTC
clone_size: NA
j_call: TRBJ2-7
d_call: TRBD1
v_call: TRBV5-1
cdr3_length: 15

cdr3_aa: CASSPVKGSDTQYF
cdr3_nt: TGTGCCAGCTCACCCGTAAAGGGGTCAGATACGCAGTATTTT
clone_size: NA
j_call: TRBJ2-3
d_call: NA
v_call: TRBV18
cdr3_length: 14

cdr3_aa: CAWSRGGNEKLFF
cdr3_nt: TGTGCCTGGAGTAGAGGTGGAAATGAAAAACTGTTTTTT
clone_size: NA
j_call: TRBJ1-4
d_call: NA
v_call: TRBV30
cdr3_length: 13

cdr3_aa: CASRTGQPGGTQYF
cdr3_nt: TGTGCCAGCAGGACGGGACAGCCCGGGGGGACCCAGTACTTC
clone_size: NA
j_call: TRBJ2-5
d_call: NA
v_call: TRBV27
cdr3_length: 14

cdr3_aa: CASSPQGGTGAMYF
cdr3_nt: TGTGCCAGCAGCCCCCAGGGTGGGACAGGGGCGATGTACTTC
clone_size: once
j_call: TRBJ2-7
d_call: TRBD1
v_call: TRBV11-2
cdr3_length: 14

cdr3_aa: CASSSPEGNYGYTF
cdr3_nt: TGTGCCAGCAGTAGCCCGGAGGGAAACTATGGCTACACCTTC
clone_size: NA
j_call: TRBJ1-2
d_call: NA
v_call: TRBV9
cdr3_length: 14

cdr3_aa: CASSPGGNYGYTF
cdr3_nt: TGTGCCAGCTCCCCAGGGGGGAACTATGGCTACACCTTC
clone_size: NA
j_call: TRBJ1-2
d_call: TRBD1
v_call: TRBV18
cdr3_length: 13

cdr3_aa: CASSRKENTEAFF
cdr3_nt: TGTGCCAGCAGTCGAAAGGAGAACACTGAAGCTTTCTTT
clone_size: NA
j_call: TRBJ1-1
d_call: NA
v_call: TRBV6-1
cdr3_length: 13